This T cell receptor beta chain is from a study of T cells in Graves' hyperthyroidism and ophthalmopathy. This clonotype was detected ten times or more. Antigen unknown. RNA transcripts gave rise to amplified TCR beta CDR3 regions. When the TCR CDR3 underwent first-round RT-PCR, the HTBI primer set was used. TCRdb reprocessed the multiplex PCR reads via MiXCR and lists one record per CDR3 protein. The table has roughly 500,000 distinct CDR3 sequences, 46% seen once; the top ten hold about 20%. Study findings and constraints: Ophthalmopathy was model-predicted a median approximately six months pre-onset. In simple terms, a model built on 13 V-J features told ophthalmopathy apart from stable hyperthyroidism.

The CDR3 runs 14 residues. V dropped 7 bases and J dropped 4 bases, with 14 bases sitting between them. Germline V gene data show CDR1 as SGHTA and CDR2 as FQGNSA. The receptor's source is an adult woman with Graves' disease, either hyperthyroidism or ophthalmopathy (not recorded which). What was sequenced was peripheral blood or thyroid tissue (not recorded which). The chain recombines TRBV7-2 with TRBJ1-3; D unclear. The CDR3 region has the DNA TGTGCCAGCAAAATAAGCGGTCACGGAAACACCATATATTTT. It translates to CASKISGHGNTIYF.